Given below is one T cell receptor beta chain in context. This sample is drawn from a study of blood T cell repertoires in COVID-19. Germline CDR1 and CDR2: MNHEY and SVGAGI. The CDR3 runs to 13 residues. Trimming took 4 bases from V and 10 from J, leaving 16 bases between them. Profiling relied on immunoSEQ multiplex PCR, and the TCRdb table lists in-frame clones only, not all of them. The repertoire holds about 160,000 clones, with around 75% as singletons. The rearrangement links TRBV6-5 to TRBJ1-1; no definite D call. This TCR was recovered from a woman of 80 years or more with acute or convalescent COVID-19. Sequenced: peripheral blood. CDR3 protein: CASSFEGGRRAFF. The CDR3 nucleotides read TGTGCCAGCAGTTTTGAGGGCGGTAGAAGAGCTTTCTTT.